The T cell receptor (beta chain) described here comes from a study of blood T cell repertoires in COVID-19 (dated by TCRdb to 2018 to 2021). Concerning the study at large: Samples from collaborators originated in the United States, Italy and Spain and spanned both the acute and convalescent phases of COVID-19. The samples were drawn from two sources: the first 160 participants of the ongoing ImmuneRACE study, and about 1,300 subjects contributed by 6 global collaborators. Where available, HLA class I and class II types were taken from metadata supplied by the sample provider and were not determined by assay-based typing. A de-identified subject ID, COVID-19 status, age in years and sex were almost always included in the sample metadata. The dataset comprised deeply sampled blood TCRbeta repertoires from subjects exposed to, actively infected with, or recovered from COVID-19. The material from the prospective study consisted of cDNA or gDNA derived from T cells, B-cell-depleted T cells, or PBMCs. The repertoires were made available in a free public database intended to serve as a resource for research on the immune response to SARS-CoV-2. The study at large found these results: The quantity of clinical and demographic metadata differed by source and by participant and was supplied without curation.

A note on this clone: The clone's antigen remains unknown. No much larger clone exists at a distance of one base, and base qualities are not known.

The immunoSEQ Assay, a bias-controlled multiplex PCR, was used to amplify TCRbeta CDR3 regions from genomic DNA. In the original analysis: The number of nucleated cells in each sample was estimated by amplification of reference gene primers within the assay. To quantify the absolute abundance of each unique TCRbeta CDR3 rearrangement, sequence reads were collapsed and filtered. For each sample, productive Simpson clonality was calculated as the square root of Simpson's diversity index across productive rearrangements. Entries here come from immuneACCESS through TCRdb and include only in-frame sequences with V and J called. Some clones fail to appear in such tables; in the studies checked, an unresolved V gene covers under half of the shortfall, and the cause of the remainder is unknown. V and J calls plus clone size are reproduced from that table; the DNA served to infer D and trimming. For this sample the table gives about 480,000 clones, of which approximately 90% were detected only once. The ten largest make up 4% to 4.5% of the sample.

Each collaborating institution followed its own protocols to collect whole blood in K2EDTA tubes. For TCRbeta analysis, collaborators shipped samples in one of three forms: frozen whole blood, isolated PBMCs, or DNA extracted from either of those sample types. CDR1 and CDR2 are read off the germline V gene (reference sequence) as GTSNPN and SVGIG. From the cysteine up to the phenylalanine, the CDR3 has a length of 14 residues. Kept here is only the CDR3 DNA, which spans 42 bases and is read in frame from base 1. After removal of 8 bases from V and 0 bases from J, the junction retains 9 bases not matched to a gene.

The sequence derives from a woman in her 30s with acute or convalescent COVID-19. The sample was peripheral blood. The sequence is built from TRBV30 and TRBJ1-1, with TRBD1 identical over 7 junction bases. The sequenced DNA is TGTGCCGGAGGTTACAGGGGAATGAACACTGAAGCTTTCTTT. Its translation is CAGGYRGMNTEAFF.